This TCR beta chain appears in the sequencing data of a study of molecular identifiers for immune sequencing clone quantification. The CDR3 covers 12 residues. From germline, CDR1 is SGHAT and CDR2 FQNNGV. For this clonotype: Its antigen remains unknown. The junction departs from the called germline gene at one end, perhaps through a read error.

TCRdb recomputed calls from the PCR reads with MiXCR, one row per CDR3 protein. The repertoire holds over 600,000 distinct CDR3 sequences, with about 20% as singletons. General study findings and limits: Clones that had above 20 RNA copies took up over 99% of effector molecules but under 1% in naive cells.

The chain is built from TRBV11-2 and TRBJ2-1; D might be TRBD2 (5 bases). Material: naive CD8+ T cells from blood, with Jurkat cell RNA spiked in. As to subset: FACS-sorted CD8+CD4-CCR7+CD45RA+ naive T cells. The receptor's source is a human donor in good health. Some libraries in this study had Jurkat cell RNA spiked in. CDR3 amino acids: CASSLGVNERLF. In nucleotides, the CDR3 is TGTGCCAGCAGCTTAGGGGTAAATGAGCGGCTCTTC.